The 12 T cell receptor beta chains in this list originate from one sample, sequenced in a study of T cell responses to AZD1222 COVID-19 vaccine. The table came from immunoSEQ multiplex PCR; TCRdb's copy has only in-frame clones and leaves some out. The sample includes some 140,000 clones, roughly 90% seen only once; the top ten take approximately 17%. This material consisted of peripheral blood, taken on day 0 of AZD1222 vaccination. These receptors were collected from an adult in good health.

The rearrangement links TRBV7-2 to TRBJ1-2; D unclear. CDR1 SGHTA and CDR2 FQGNSA come from the germline V gene. CDR3 length: 13 residues. V was clipped by 3 bases and J by 7 bases, with 12 bases between them. The CDR3 sequence: CASSFPSLGGYTF. The CDR3, as DNA: TGTGCCAGCAGCTTTCCCTCTTTGGGTGGCTACACCTTC.

J is TRBJ1-6 and V is TRBV3-1 (or the pseudogene TRBV3-2); unclear D gene. There are 15 residues in the CDR3. From germline, CDR1 is LGHDT and CDR2 YNNKEL (reference sequence). V was shortened by 4 bases and J by 7 bases, with 14 bases between the two germline ends. The DNA of the CDR3 is TGTGCCAGCAGCCTGCTAGGTAGTCAAAATTCACCCCTCCACTTT. This translates into CASSLLGSQNSPLHF.

The rearrangement links TRBV4-3 to TRBJ2-1; D unresolved. Germline CDR1 and CDR2: LGHNA and YSLEER. Trimming pared 0 bases from V and 5 bases from J, leaving 2 bases between. This CDR3 region has 12 residues. The CDR3 spells CASSQDHNEQFF. CDR3 coding DNA: TGCGCCAGCAGCCAAGATCACAATGAGCAGTTCTTC.

CDR3 coding DNA: TGTGCCAGCAGCGCAACCGACAGGGCCTATCAGCCCCAGCATTTT. The encoded protein is CASSATDRAYQPQHF. J is TRBJ1-5 and V is TRBV5-6; 7 positions match TRBD1. From germline, CDR1 is SGHDT and CDR2 YYEEEE. The CDR3 is 15 residues long. The J segment lost 5 bases and the V segment lost 4 bases, leaving 9 bases of the junction unmatched.

The chain is built from TRBV15 and TRBJ1-2; TRBD1 is a possible D gene (6 bases). Trimming took off 0 bases at V and 5 bases at J, with 10 bases between the two ends. This CDR3 spans 14 amino acids. Germline V gives CDR1 LNHNV, CDR2 YYDKDF (reference sequence). CDR3: CATSRDRQEYGYTF. CDR3 nucleotide sequence: TGTGCCACCAGCAGAGATCGACAGGAATATGGCTACACCTTC.

The rearrangement uses TRBV27 and TRBJ1-3; D might be TRBD1 (5 bases). This CDR3 region has 15 residues. Between the trimmed V and J ends, which lost 2 bases and 2 bases, there was a span of 10 bases. Germline V gene lookup returns CDR1 MNHEY and CDR2 SMNVEV (reference sequence). Here the CDR3 reads CASSLARGTGNTIYF. The CDR3, as DNA: TGTGCCAGCAGTTTAGCGCGGGGGACTGGAAACACCATATATTTT.

CDR3 in amino acids: CASSIRGVASQETQYF. DNA of the CDR3: TGTGCCAGCAGCATCCGGGGGGTAGCCTCCCAAGAGACCCAGTACTTC. This sequence joins TRBV9 and TRBJ2-5; TRBD2 matches 7 bases. The CDR3 covers 16 residues. The germline CDR1 and CDR2 sequences are SGDLS and YYNGEE. V trimming: 4 bases; J trimming: 1 base; junction bases outside the gene matches: 10.

CDR3: CASRDYTGHSPLHF. In DNA form, the CDR3 reads TGTGCCAGCAGGGATTATACAGGGCATTCACCCCTCCACTTT. The genes are TRBV11-2 and TRBJ1-6; tentatively, D is TRBD1 (6 bases). The germline V and J ends were trimmed by 6 bases and 8 bases, with 14 bases remaining between them. Germline V gives CDR1 SGHAT, CDR2 FQNNGV. The CDR3 contains 14 residues.

The V gene is TRBV5-1, the J gene TRBJ2-5; TRBD2 matches at 16 bases. From germline, CDR1 is SGHRS and CDR2 YFSETQ. This CDR3 contains 16 residues. V trimming: 2 bases; J trimming: 5 bases; junction bases outside the gene matches: 3. CDR3 loop: CASSFGTSGGEETQYF. Written as DNA, the CDR3 is TGCGCCAGCAGCTTCGGGACTAGCGGGGGGGAGGAGACCCAGTACTTC.

The gene calls are TRBV9 and TRBJ1-4; 10 positions match TRBD1. Germline CDR1 SGDLS, CDR2 YYNGEE. There are 18 residues in the CDR3. The J segment lost 7 bases and the V segment lost 3 bases, leaving 15 bases of the junction unmatched. In DNA, the CDR3 is TGTGCCAGCAGCGCTCAAACCGGGACAGGGGCCCCTGGTGAAAAACTGTTTTTT. Translation: CASSAQTGTGAPGEKLFF.

The chain uses TRBV5-1 and TRBJ2-2; TRBD1 might be the D (6 bases). The germline CDR1 and CDR2 sequences are SGHRS and YFSETQ. V was pared by 6 bases and J by 0 bases, with 9 bases between. CDR3 length: 14 residues. CDR3 sequence (DNA): TGCGCCAGCACGCGGACAGCGAACACCGGGGAGCTGTTTTTT. Translating gives CASTRTANTGELFF.

V usage is TRBV11-3 and J usage is TRBJ2-7; TRBD1 matches at 8 bases. The V segment lost 5 bases and the J segment 6 bases; nucleotides outside the gene matches: 6. The length of the CDR3 is 13 residues. CDR1 is SGHNT, CDR2 YENEEA, per germline. CDR3 in amino acids: CASSQQGGAEQYF. CDR3 nucleotide sequence: TGTGCCAGCAGCCAACAGGGGGGCGCCGAGCAGTACTTC. Filled out from reference TRBV11-3 and TRBJ2-7, the complete variable domain reads EAGVVQSPRYKIIEKKQPVAFWCNPISGHNTLYWYLQNLGQGPELLIRYENEEAVDDSQLPKDRFSAERLKGVDSTLKIQPAELGDSAVYLCASSQQGGAEQYFGPGTRLTVT.